This TCR beta chain was captured in a study of cytomegalovirus exposure and HLA in healthy donors. The overall study: Samples from HLA-typed donors yielded approximately 80 million unique TCRs in an early data release.

The CDR3 extends over 14 amino acids. V lost 3 bases to trimming and J lost 2 bases, with 5 bases between them. Germline lookup yields CDR1 MNHEY and CDR2 SMNVEV (reference sequence). It was with 60 Vbeta and 13 Jbeta primers that the PCR ran. Profiled with immunoSEQ multiplex PCR; TCRdb holds only in-frame clones, not every one. The table has 85,000 to 100,000 clones, about 79% seen once; the top ten hold about 3.6%. The clonotype originates from a male donor in good health and CMV-seropositive. J is TRBJ2-6 and V is TRBV27; D call uncertain. Sequenced input: PBMCs. CDR3 region: CASSLAAGANVLTF. For the CDR3, the DNA is TGTGCCAGCAGTTTGGCGGCTGGGGCCAACGTCCTGACTTTC.